This TCR beta chain came from a study of T-cell memory formation after mild COVID-19. In the study overall: TCR clusters mostly belonged to single donors.

Germline V gene sequence: CDR1 KGHSH, CDR2 LQKENI. The CDR3 runs to 16 residues. Losses at the gene ends were 3 bases for V and 4 bases for J; bases not matched to a gene: 4. Researchers used 5'RACE with constant-segment primers to make TCR alpha and TCR beta cDNA libraries that carry sample barcodes and UMIs. TCRdb fed the 5' RACE reads into MiXCR, producing one record per CDR3 protein. The profile shows about 140,000 distinct CDR3 sequences, roughly 21% of them singletons. This clonotype was counted a few times. The receptor was derived from an adult woman who had mild COVID-19 (a few samples of this study predate the infection). Cell type and time point are not known. The chain has TRBV18 and TRBJ2-7; TRBD2 matches at 15 bases. Sequencing was carried out using PBMCs or a T cell subset sorted from them (not recorded which). DNA for the CDR3: TGTGCCAGCTCACCGGCCGGGACTAGCGGGAGGTACGAGCAGTACTTC. It codes for CASSPAGTSGRYEQYF.